The 22 T cell receptor beta chains given below trace back to one sample, sequenced in a study of T cell responses to AZD1222 COVID-19 vaccine. Sequencing used immunoSEQ multiplex PCR; TCRdb keeps in-frame clones, though not all of them. This sample has about 140,000 clones, with approximately 90% found just once. The source material was peripheral blood, sampled 28 days after the second AZD1222 dose. Receptors originate from an adult who received the AZD1222 COVID-19 vaccine.

The chain links TRBV3-1 (or the pseudogene TRBV3-2) to TRBJ2-7; no clear D gene. This CDR3 is built from 14 residues. The germline V gene encodes CDR1 LGHDT and CDR2 YNNKEL (reference sequence). Trimming removed 3 bases from V and 5 bases from J, with 14 bases in between. CDR3 residues: CASSQVGFPDEQYF. Written as DNA, the CDR3 is TGTGCCAGCAGCCAGGTGGGGTTTCCCGACGAGCAGTACTTC.

The J gene is TRBJ1-2, the V gene TRBV14, with no clear D. The CDR3 totals 13 residues. Trimming left V 0 bases short and J 7 bases short, with 9 bases between. Germline loops: CDR1 SGHDN, CDR2 FVKESK. CDR3 amino acids: CASSQESGGGYTF. The CDR3 DNA follows: TGTGCCAGCAGCCAAGAAAGCGGTGGTGGCTACACCTTC.

In this sample, this clone turned up once. V is TRBV28 and J is TRBJ1-2; D possibly corresponds to TRBD1 (6 bases). This CDR3 contains 13 residues. Germline loops: CDR1 MDHEN, CDR2 SYDVKM. V was trimmed by 7 bases and J by 2 bases, leaving 11 bases between them. The CDR3: CASIRTANYGYTF. CDR3 bases: TGTGCCAGCATCAGGACAGCCAACTATGGCTACACCTTC.

This chain connects TRBV10-2 to TRBJ2-1; D is unresolved. Germline V gene sequence: CDR1 WSHSY, CDR2 SAAADI. This CDR3 spans 12 amino acids. The V end was cut by 0 bases, the J end by 14 bases, with 11 bases between. This chain's CDR3 is CASSESLTKKFF. The CDR3 DNA reads as TGCGCCAGCAGTGAGTCTCTTACTAAAAAGTTCTTC.

The J gene is TRBJ1-1, the V gene TRBV5-6; possibly TRBD1 for D (5 bases). Trimming removed 1 base at V and 3 bases at J, with 16 bases between. Germline CDR1 reads SGHDT; CDR2 reads YYEEEE. The CDR3 spans 16 residues. The CDR3 loop is CASSLQGSGRDTEAFF. The CDR3 DNA follows: TGTGCCAGCAGCTTGCAGGGTTCCGGGAGGGACACTGAAGCTTTCTTT.

The chain links TRBV7-9 to TRBJ2-6, with unresolved D. V shed 6 bases and J shed 2 bases, with 11 bases lying between them. Looked up from germline, CDR1 is SEHNR and CDR2 is FQNEAQ (reference sequence). The CDR3 runs to 15 residues. CDR3 sequence (DNA): TGTGCCAGCAGTCGTCAGGCCCCTGGGGCCAACGTCCTGACTTTC. Encoded protein: CASSRQAPGANVLTF. The variable domain in full, completed from reference TRBV7-9 and TRBJ2-6, reads DTGVSQNPRHKITKRGQNVTFRCDPISEHNRLYWYRQTLGQGPEFLTYFQNEAQLEKSRLLSDRFSAERPKGSFSTLEIQRTEQGDSAMYLCASSRQAPGANVLTFGAGSRLTVL.

The rearrangement joins TRBV27 to TRBJ1-6; D unresolved. This CDR3 is 14 amino acids long. With 7 bases removed from V and 5 bases from J, the gap between germline ends came to 12 bases. From germline, CDR1 is MNHEY and CDR2 SMNVEV (reference sequence). The CDR3 DNA follows: TGTGCCAGCACCCAACCGGGGAATAATTCACCCCTCCACTTT. It yields the protein CASTQPGNNSPLHF.

The chain joins TRBV6-2 or TRBV6-3 to TRBJ1-6, with D unresolved. Per germline, CDR1 MNHEY and CDR2 SVGEGT. Trimming took 3 bases from V and 11 from J, leaving 8 bases between them. The CDR3 has 12 amino acids. The CDR3 DNA follows: TGTGCCAGCAGTTATCCCGAAGCACCCCTCCACTTT. Translation: CASSYPEAPLHF.

This clone appeared once. The chain is built from TRBV7-9 and TRBJ1-2, with D unresolved. The CDR3 runs 12 residues. Per germline, CDR1 SEHNR and CDR2 FQNEAQ (reference sequence). Trimming stripped 1 base from V and 7 bases from J, with 7 bases between. The CDR3 DNA reads TGTGCCAGCAGCTTAGGCGAAGGTGGCTACACCTTC. Protein product: CASSLGEGGYTF.

Notes on this clone: Other DNA sequences within the sample encode an identical CDR3. V gene TRBV3-1 (or the pseudogene TRBV3-2) combines with J gene TRBJ1-5; D gene uncertain. V dropped 4 bases and J dropped 7 bases, with 8 bases sitting between them. The CDR3 is made up of 12 amino acids. Germline V gene data show CDR1 as LGHDT and CDR2 as YNNKEL (reference sequence). CDR3 sequence: CASSRGNQPQHF. Written as DNA, the CDR3 is TGTGCCAGCAGCCGAGGTAACCAGCCCCAGCATTTT.

The J gene is TRBJ1-3, the V gene TRBV21-1. TRBV21-1 is recorded as a pseudogene. This CDR3 has 16 amino acids. The CDR3 loop reads CASSDSTEMRGNTIYF. CDR3 coding DNA: TGTGCCAGCAGCGATTCCACGGAAATGAGGGGAAACACCATATATTTT.

This chain joins TRBV6-5 and TRBJ1-2; D is perhaps TRBD1 (6 bases). This CDR3 has 15 residues. Germline V CDR1 and CDR2: MNHEY, SVGAGI. Trimming cost V 6 bases and J 6 bases, with 20 bases left between them. CDR3 loop: CASSTTGTTWDGYTF. The CDR3 DNA reads as TGTGCCAGCAGCACCACCGGGACAACCTGGGATGGCTACACCTTC.

The chain recombines TRBV28 with TRBJ1-2; 7 bases match TRBD1. The V gene's germline CDR1 is MDHEN and CDR2 SYDVKM. The CDR3 loop spans 16 amino acids. Losses at the gene ends were 7 bases for V and 4 bases for J; bases not matched to a gene: 15. The CDR3 DNA reads TGTGCCAGCACGCGTTCTTCCTCCAGGGGGTCCTATGGCTACACCTTC. Its translation is CASTRSSSRGSYGYTF.

The V and J genes are TRBV5-5 and TRBJ2-7; D remains unclear. V was trimmed by 4 bases and J by 4 bases, leaving 6 bases between them. The CDR3 has 11 amino acids. Germline V gene data show CDR1 as SGHKS and CDR2 as YYEKEE (reference sequence). The CDR3 DNA follows: TGTGCCAGCAGCGACGGGTACGAGCAGTACTTC. Protein: CASSDGYEQYF. Full variable domain (remainder filled in from reference TRBV5-5 and TRBJ2-7): DAGVTQSPTHLIKTRGQQVTLRCSPISGHKSVSWYQQVLGQGPQFIFQYYEKEERGRGNFPDRFSARQFPNYSSELNVNALLLGDSALYLCASSDGYEQYFGPGTRLTVT.

This sequence joins TRBV19 and TRBJ2-1; tentative D call: TRBD1 (5 bases). The CDR3 extends over 14 amino acids. Trimming shortened V by 5 bases and J by 3 bases, and 11 bases separated the two germline ends. Germline-derived CDR1 and CDR2 are LNHDA and SQIVND (reference sequence). In nucleotides, the CDR3 is TGTGCCAGTAGTCGAGCAGGGAACTACAATGAGCAGTTCTTC. This translates into CASSRAGNYNEQFF.

This clone was counted once. The V call is TRBV6-5, the J call TRBJ2-7, with TRBD1 as a possible D gene (6 bases). This CDR3 contains 12 residues. V lost 5 bases to trimming and J lost 3 bases, with 8 bases between them. Germline CDR1 reads MNHEY; CDR2 reads SVGAGI. CDR3 nucleotides: TGTGCCAGCAGTCGGACAGACTACGAGCAGTACTTC. Translating gives CASSRTDYEQYF.

The J gene is TRBJ2-3, the V gene TRBV7-2; D uncertain. V gave up 6 bases and J gave up 2 bases, with 6 bases separating them. The CDR3 loop spans 12 amino acids. CDR1 and CDR2 (germline): SGHTA, FQGNSA. The CDR3 loop reads CASRVITDTQYF. CDR3 DNA sequence: TGTGCCAGCAGAGTAATCACAGATACGCAGTATTTT. Drawing the rest from reference TRBV7-2 and TRBJ2-3, the complete variable domain is GAGVSQSPSNKVTEKGKDVELRCDPISGHTALYWYRQSLGQGLEFLIYFQGNSAPDKSGLPSDRFSAERTGGSVSTLTIQRTQQEDSAVYLCASRVITDTQYFGPGTRLTVL.

The V gene is TRBV20-1, the J gene TRBJ2-5; no definite D call. From germline, CDR1 is DFQATT and CDR2 SNEGSKA (reference sequence). The germline V and J ends were trimmed by 6 bases and 5 bases, with 7 bases remaining between them. CDR3 length: 10 residues. CDR3 sequence reads: CSAKAETQYF. For the CDR3, the DNA is TGCAGTGCCAAGGCGGAGACCCAGTACTTC.

The rearrangement links TRBV6-5 to TRBJ1-1; D not resolved. Germline values: CDR1 MNHEY, CDR2 SVGAGI. Trimming pared 5 bases from V and 3 bases from J, leaving 10 bases between. There are 13 residues in the CDR3. CDR3 sequence reads: CASSRRLDTEAFF. The CDR3 nucleotides read TGTGCCAGCAGTAGGAGGTTGGACACTGAAGCTTTCTTT.

The rearrangement uses TRBV28 and TRBJ1-2, with D possibly being TRBD1 (5 bases). The CDR3 is 12 residues long. Germline loops: CDR1 MDHEN, CDR2 SYDVKM. Trimming took off 6 bases at V and 4 bases at J, with 9 bases between the two ends. The CDR3 region is CASRGTVYGYTF. Here the CDR3 DNA reads TGTGCCAGCAGAGGGACCGTCTATGGCTACACCTTC.

In its sample, this clone is medium-sized. V and J are TRBV27 and TRBJ1-6; D is undetermined. Trimming left V 4 bases short and J 9 bases short, with 13 bases between. The CDR3 covers 14 residues. Germline loops: CDR1 MNHEY, CDR2 SMNVEV (reference sequence). CDR3: CASSSQVRLSPLHF. The CDR3 DNA follows: TGTGCCAGCAGTTCGCAGGTCCGACTTTCACCCCTCCACTTT.

This clone was counted once. The chain is built from TRBV2 and TRBJ2-2; tentative D call: TRBD1 (6 bases). Germline lookup yields CDR1 SNHLY and CDR2 FYNNEI. Between the trimmed V and J ends, which lost 2 bases and 12 bases, there was a span of 10 bases. CDR3 length equals 12 residues. Here the CDR3 reads CASSETTGKLFF. The CDR3 DNA sequence: TGTGCCAGCAGTGAAACCACAGGGAAGCTGTTTTTT.